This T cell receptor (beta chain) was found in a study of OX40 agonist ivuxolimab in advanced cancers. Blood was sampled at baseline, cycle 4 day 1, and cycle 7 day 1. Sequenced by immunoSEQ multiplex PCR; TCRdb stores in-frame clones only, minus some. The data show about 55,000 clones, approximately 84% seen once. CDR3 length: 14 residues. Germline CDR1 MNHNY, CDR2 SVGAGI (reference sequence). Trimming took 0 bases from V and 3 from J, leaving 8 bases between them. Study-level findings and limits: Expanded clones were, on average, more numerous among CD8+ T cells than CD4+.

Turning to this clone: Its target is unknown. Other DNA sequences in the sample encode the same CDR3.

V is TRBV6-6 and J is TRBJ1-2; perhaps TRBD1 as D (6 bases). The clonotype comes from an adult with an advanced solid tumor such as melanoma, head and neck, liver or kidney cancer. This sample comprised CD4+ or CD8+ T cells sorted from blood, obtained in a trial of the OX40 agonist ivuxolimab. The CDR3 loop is CASSYSEGDYGYTF. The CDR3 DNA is TGTGCCAGCAGTTACTCGGAGGGGGACTATGGCTACACCTTC.